Only a few counts were recorded for the clone carrying this TCR beta chain. This entry belongs to a study of blood T cell repertoires in COVID-19. About the study: T cells, B-cell-depleted T cells, or PBMCs supplied cDNA or gDNA.

Original analysis: Nucleated cell number was recorded as an estimate derived from reference gene primer amplification. Some clones are missing from TCRdb's copy, which holds only in-frame ones; the method was immunoSEQ multiplex PCR. V and J calls plus clone size are reproduced from that table; the DNA served to infer D and trimming. The sample has around 200,000 clones, around 80% seen once. There are 17 residues in the CDR3. Germline assignment: CDR1 SGHDT and CDR2 YYEEEE. The V and J ends lost 1 base and 5 bases respectively, with 21 bases between them. The sample taken for sequencing was peripheral blood. The gene calls are TRBV5-6 and TRBJ1-2; D not certain. The sequence derives from a woman of 80 years or more with active or convalescent COVID-19. CDR3 loop: CASSLKQPKITFYGYTF. Here the CDR3 DNA reads TGTGCCAGCAGCTTGAAACAGCCTAAAATAACCTTTTATGGCTACACCTTC.